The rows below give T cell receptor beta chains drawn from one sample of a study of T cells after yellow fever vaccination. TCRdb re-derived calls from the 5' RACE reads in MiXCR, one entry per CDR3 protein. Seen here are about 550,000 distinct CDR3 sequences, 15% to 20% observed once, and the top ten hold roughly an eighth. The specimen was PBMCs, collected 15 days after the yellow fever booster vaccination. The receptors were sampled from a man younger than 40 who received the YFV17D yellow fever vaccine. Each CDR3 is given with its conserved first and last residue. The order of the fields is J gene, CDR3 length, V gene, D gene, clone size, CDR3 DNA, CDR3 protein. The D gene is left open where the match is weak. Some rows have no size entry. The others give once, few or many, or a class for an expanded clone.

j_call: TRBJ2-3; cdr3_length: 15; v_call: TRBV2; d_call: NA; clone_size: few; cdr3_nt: TGTGCCAGCAGTGGTGGGAGAACTAGCACAGATACGCAGTATTTT; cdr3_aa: CASSGGRTSTDTQYF
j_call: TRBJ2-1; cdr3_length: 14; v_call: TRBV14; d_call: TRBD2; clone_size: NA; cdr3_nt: TGTGCCAGCAGAAGCGGGGGATCAGGCTTGTTGTACTTCTTC; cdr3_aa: CASRSGGSGLLYFF
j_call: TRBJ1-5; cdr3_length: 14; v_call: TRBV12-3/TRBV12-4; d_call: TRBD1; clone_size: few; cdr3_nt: TGTGCCAGCAGTACAGGGGGCCCCAATCAGCCCCAGCATTTT; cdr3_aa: CASSTGGPNQPQHF
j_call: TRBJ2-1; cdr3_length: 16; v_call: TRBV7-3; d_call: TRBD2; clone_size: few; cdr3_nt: TGTGCCAGCAGTTTTGTCCCGGGACTAGCTGACAATGAGCAGTTCTTC; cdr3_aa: CASSFVPGLADNEQFF
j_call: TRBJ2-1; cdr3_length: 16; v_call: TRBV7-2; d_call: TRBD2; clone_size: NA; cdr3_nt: TGTGCCAGCAGCACCCCCGGGACTAGGACTTACAATGAGCAGTTCTTC; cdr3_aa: CASSTPGTRTYNEQFF
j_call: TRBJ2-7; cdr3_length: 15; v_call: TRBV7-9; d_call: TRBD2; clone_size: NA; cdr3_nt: TGTGCCAGCAGCTTATGGACTAGCGGGACGTACGAGCAGTACTTC; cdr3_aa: CASSLWTSGTYEQYF
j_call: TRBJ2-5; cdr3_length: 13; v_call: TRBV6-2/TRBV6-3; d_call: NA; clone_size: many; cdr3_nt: TGTGCCAGCAGTAGAAATAGTCGAGAGACCCAGTACTTC; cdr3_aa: CASSRNSRETQYF
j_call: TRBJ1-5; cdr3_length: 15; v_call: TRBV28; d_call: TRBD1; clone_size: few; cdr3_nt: TGTGCCAGCAGAAGGACAGGGGCTCAAGTAAGGCCCCAGCATTTT; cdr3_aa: CASRRTGAQVRPQHF
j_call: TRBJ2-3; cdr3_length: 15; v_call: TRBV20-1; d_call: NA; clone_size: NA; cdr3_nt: TGCAGTGCTAGAGGGGAACGTCGAGCGGGAGATACGCAGTATTTT; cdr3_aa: CSARGERRAGDTQYF
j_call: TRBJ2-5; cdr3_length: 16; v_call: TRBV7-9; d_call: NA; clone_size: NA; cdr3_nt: TGTGCCAGCAGCATACCTACAACAGTGTTCCAAGAGACCCAGTACTTC; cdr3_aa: CASSIPTTVFQETQYF
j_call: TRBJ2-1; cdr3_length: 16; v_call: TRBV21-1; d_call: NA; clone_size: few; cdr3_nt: TGTGCCAGCAGCAAAGCGCAGGTGGGAGTGGAAGATGAGCAGTTCTTC; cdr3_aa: CASSKAQVGVEDEQFF
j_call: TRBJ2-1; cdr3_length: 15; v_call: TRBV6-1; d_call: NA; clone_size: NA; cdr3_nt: TGTGCCAGCAGGGGAGATCGCGGGAATTACAATGAGCAGTTCTTC; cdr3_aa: CASRGDRGNYNEQFF
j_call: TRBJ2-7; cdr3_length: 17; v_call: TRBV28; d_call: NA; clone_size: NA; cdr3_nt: TGTGCCAGCAGTTTACCCCCCGACCGGTGGGGTTCCTACGAGCAGTACTTC; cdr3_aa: CASSLPPDRWGSYEQYF
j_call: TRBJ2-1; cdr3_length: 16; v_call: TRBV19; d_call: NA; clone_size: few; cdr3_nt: TGTGCCAGTAGTATACGAGCGGGCCTCTCCTACAATGAGCAGTTCTTC; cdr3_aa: CASSIRAGLSYNEQFF
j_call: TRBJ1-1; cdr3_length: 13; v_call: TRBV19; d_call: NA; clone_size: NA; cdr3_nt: TGTGCCACCCAAACCGGAGCAAACACTGAAGCTTTCTTT; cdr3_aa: CATQTGANTEAFF
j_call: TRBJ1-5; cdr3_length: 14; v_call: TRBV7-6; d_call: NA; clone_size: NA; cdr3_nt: TGTGCCAGCAGCGCAGGTAATAGCAATCAGCCCCAGCATTTT; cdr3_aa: CASSAGNSNQPQHF
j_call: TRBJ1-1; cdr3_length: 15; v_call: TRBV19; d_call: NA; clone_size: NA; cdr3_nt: TGTGCCAGTAGCCGGAAGACTGCTCCGAACACTGAAGCTTTCTTT; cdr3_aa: CASSRKTAPNTEAFF
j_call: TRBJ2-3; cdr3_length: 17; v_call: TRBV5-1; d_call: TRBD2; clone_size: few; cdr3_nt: TGCGCCAGCATCGGTATTTCCGCGGGAGGAGGATCAGATACGCAGTATTTT; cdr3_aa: CASIGISAGGGSDTQYF
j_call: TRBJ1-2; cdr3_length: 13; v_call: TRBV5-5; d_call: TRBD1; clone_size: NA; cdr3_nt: TGTGCCAGCAGCCCTCCGGGACAGGGACCCTACACCTTC; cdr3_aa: CASSPPGQGPYTF
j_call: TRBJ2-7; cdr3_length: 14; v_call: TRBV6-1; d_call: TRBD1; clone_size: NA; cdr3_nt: TGTGCCAGCAGTAGGGACAGGGGGGTCGACGAGCAGTACTTC; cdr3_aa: CASSRDRGVDEQYF
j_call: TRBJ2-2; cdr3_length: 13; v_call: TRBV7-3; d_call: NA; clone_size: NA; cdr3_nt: TGTGCCAGCAGCTTCTCAGATACCGGGGAGCTGTTTTTT; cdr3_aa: CASSFSDTGELFF
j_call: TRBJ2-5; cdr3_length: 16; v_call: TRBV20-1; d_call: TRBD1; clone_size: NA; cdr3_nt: TGCAGTGCTGGACAACCCGGGACAGGGACCAGAGAGACCCAGTACTTC; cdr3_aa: CSAGQPGTGTRETQYF
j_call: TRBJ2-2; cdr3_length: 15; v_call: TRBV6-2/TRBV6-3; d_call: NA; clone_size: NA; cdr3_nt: TGTGCCAGCAGTGGGGACTTTCCAAGCACCGGGGAGCTGTTTTTT; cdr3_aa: CASSGDFPSTGELFF
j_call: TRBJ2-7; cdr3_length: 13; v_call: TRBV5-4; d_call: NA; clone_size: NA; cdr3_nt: TGTGCCAGCAGCAAGGACCTCGGCTACGAGCAGTACTTC; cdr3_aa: CASSKDLGYEQYF
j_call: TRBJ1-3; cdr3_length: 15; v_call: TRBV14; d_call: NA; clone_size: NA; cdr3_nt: TGTGCCAGCAGCCAAGATTTGTCTCCTGGAAACACCATATATTTT; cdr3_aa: CASSQDLSPGNTIYF
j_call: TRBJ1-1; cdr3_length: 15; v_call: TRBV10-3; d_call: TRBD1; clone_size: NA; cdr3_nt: TGTGCCATCAGTCGCAGACAGGGACGAAACACTGAAGCTTTCTTT; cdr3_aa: CAISRRQGRNTEAFF
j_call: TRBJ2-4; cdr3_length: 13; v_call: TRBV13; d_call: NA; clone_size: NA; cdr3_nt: TGTGCCAGCAGCAGGAGAGAAGGAGACATTCAGTACTTC; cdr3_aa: CASSRREGDIQYF
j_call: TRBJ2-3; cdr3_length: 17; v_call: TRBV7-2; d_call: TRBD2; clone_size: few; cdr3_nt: TGTGCCAGCAGCCAAGGGACTAGCGGGAGCGGAACAGATACGCAGTATTTT; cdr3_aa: CASSQGTSGSGTDTQYF
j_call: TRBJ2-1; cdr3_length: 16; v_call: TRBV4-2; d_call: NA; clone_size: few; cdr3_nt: TGTGCCAGCAGCCAAGAGGGGACGTGGGGGACCAATGAGCAGTTCTTC; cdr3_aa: CASSQEGTWGTNEQFF
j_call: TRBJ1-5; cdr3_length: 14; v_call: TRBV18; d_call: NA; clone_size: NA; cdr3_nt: TGTGCCAGCTCACCGTCCAGGGGTAATCAGCCCCAGCATTTT; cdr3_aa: CASSPSRGNQPQHF
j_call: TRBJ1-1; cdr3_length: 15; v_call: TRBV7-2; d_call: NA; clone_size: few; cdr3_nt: TGTGCCAGCAGCCCCCCACAGAGCGGCGGCACTGAAGCTTTCTTT; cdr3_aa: CASSPPQSGGTEAFF
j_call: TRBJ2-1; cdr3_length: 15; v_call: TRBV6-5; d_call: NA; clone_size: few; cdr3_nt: TGTGCCAGCAGTTACAGTTTTTTGGGTTACAATGAGCAGTTCTTC; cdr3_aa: CASSYSFLGYNEQFF
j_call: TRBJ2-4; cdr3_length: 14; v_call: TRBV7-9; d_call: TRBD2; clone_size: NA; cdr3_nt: TGTGCCAGCAGCCCTCCCGGCGGGAGCAACATTCAGTACTTC; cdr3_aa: CASSPPGGSNIQYF
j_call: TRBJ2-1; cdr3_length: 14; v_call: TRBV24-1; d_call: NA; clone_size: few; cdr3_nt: TGTGCCACCAGTCCGCCTCCTCCCTACAATGAGCAGTTCTTC; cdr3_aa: CATSPPPPYNEQFF
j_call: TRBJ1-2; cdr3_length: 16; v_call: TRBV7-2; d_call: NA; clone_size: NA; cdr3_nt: TGTGCCAGCAGCTTAGTGGCCACGGGGGTGGTTAGCGGCTACACCTTC; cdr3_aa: CASSLVATGVVSGYTF
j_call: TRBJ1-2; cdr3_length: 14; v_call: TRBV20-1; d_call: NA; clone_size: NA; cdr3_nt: TGCAGTGCTAGAGATATCGGGGGCAGCTATGGCTACACCTTC; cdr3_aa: CSARDIGGSYGYTF
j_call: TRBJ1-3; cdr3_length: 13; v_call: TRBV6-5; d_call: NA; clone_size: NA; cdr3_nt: TGTGCCAGCAGTTACTCGCCCGGAAACACCATATATTTT; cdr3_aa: CASSYSPGNTIYF